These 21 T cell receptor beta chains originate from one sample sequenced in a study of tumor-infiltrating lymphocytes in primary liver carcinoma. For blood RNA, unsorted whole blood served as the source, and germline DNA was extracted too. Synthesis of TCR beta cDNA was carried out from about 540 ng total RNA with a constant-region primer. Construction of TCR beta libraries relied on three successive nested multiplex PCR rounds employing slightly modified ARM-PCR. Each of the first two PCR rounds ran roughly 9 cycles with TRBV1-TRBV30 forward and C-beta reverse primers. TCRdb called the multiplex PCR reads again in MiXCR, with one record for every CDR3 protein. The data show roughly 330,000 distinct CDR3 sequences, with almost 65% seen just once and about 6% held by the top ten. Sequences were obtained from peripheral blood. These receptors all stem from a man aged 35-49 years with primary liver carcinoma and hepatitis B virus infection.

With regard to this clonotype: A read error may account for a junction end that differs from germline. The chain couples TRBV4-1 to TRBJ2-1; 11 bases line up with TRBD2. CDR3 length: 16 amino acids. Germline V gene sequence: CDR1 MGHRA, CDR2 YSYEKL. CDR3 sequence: CASSQASSGRYDEQFF. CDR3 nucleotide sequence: TGCGCCAGCAGTCAAGCTTCTAGCGGGAGGTACGATGAGCAGTTCTTC.

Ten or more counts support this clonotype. CDR3 sequence: CAISYDGTYEQYF. The CDR3 nucleotides read TGTGCCATCAGTTACGACGGGACCTACGAGCAGTACTTC. This sequence joins TRBV10-3 and TRBJ2-7, with D perhaps matching TRBD2 (5 bases). V was shortened by 5 bases and J by 2 bases, with 10 bases between the two germline ends. This CDR3 is built from 13 residues. Germline assignment: CDR1 ENHRY and CDR2 SYGVKD.

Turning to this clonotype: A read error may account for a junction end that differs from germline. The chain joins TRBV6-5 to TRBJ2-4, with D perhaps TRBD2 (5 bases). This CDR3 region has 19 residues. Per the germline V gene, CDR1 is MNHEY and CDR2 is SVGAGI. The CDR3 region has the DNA TGTACCAGCAGTTACTCGAGGCTAGCCGGAGGAGCGGCCAAAAACATCCAGTACTTC. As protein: CTSSYSRLAGGAAKNIQYF.

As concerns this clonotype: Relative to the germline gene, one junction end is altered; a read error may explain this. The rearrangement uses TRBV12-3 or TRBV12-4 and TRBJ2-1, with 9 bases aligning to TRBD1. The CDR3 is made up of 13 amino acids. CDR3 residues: CGSSPGTGNEQFF. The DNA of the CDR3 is TGTGGCAGCAGTCCAGGGACAGGGAATGAGCAGTTCTTC.

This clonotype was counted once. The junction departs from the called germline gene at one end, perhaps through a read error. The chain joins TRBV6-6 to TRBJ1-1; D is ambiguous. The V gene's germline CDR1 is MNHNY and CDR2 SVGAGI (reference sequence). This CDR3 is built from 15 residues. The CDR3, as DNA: TGTGCCGGCAGTTACTCTGAGAGAATGAACACTGAAGCTTTCTTT. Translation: CAGSYSERMNTEAFF.

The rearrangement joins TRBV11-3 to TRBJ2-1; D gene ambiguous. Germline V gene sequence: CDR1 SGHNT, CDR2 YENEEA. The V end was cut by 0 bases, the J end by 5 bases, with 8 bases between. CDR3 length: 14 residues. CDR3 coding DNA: TGTGCCAGCAGCTTAGATGAGAAAGACAATGAGCAGTTCTTC. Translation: CASSLDEKDNEQFF.

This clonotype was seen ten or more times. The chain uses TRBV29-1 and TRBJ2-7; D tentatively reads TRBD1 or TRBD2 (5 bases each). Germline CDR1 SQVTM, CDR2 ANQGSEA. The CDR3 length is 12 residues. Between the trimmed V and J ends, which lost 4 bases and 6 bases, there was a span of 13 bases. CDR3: CSVGEGSGEQYF. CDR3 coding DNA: TGCAGCGTTGGAGAGGGGAGCGGCGAGCAGTACTTC.

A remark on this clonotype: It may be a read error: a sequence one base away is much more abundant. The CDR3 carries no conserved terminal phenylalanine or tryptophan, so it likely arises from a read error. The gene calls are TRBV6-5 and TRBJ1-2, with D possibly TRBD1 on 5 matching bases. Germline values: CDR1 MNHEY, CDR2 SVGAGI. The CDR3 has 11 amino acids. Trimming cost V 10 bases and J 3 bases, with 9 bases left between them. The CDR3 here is CATLGDYGYTL. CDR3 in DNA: TGTGCCACCCTAGGGGACTATGGCTACACCCTC.

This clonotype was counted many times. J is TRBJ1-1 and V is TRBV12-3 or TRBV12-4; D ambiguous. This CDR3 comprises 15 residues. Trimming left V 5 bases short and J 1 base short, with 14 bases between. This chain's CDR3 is CASSPGGRSNTEAFF. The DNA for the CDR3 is TGTGCCAGCAGTCCAGGCGGACGGTCGAACACTGAAGCTTTCTTT.

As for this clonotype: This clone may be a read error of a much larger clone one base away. The CDR3: CANSFDLGDTQYF. In DNA, the CDR3 is TGTGCCAACAGTTTCGATCTAGGGGATACGCAGTATTTT. The V gene is TRBV6-5, the J gene TRBJ2-3; D is undetermined. The CDR3 spans 13 residues. From germline, CDR1 is MNHEY and CDR2 SVGAGI.

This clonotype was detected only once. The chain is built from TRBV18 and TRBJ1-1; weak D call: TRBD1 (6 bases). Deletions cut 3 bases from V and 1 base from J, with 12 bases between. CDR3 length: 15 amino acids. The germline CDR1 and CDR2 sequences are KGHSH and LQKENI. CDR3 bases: TGTGCCAGCTCACCCTCGCAGGGGCAGAACACTGAAGCTTTCTTT. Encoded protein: CASSPSQGQNTEAFF. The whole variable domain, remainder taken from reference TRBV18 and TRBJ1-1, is NAGVMQNPRHLVRRRGQEARLRCSPMKGHSHVYWYRQLPEEGLKFMVYLQKENIIDESGMPKERFSAEFPKEGPSILRIQQVVRGDSAAYFCASSPSQGQNTEAFFGQGTRLTVV.

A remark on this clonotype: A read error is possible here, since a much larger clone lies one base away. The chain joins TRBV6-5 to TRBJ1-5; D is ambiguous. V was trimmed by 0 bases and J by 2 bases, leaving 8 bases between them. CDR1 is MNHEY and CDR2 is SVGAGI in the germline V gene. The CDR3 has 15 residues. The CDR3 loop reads CASSYSVSCNQPQHF. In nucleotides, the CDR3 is TGTGCCAGCAGTTACTCAGTTAGCTGCAATCAGCCCCAGCATTTT.

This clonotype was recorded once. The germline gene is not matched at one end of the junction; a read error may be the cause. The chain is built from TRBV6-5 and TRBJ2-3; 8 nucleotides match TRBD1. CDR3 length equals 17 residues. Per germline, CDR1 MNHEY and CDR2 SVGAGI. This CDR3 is CAIYHTGGRGATDTQYF. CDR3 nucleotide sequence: TGTGCCATCTATCATACAGGGGGGCGCGGGGCCACAGATACACAGTATTTT.

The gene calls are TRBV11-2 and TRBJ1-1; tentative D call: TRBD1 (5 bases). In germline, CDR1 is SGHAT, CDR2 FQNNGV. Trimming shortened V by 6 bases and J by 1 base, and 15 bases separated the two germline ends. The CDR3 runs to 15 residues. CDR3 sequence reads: CASRRDRGKNTEAFF. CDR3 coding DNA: TGTGCCAGCAGGAGGGATAGGGGCAAGAACACTGAAGCTTTCTTT.

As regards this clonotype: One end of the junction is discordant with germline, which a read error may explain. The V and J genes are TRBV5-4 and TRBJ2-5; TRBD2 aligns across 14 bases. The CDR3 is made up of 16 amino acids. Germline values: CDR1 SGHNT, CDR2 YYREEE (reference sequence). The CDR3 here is CATSSGLAGVGETQYF. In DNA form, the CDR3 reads TGTGCCACCAGCTCGGGACTAGCGGGAGTCGGGGAGACCCAGTACTTC.

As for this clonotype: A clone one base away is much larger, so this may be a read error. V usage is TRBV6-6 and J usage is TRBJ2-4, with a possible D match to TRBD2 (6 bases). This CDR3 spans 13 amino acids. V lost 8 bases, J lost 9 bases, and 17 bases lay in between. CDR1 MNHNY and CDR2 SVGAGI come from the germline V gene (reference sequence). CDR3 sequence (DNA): TGTGCCAGCTCTCCTACTGTGGGGGGCATTCAGTACTTC. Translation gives CASSPTVGGIQYF.

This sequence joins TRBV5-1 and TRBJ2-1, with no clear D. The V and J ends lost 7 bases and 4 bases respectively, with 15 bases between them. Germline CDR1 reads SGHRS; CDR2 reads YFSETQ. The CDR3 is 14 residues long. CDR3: CASCSQQTYNEQFF. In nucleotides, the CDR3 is TGCGCCAGCTGTTCCCAACAAACTTACAATGAGCAGTTCTTC.

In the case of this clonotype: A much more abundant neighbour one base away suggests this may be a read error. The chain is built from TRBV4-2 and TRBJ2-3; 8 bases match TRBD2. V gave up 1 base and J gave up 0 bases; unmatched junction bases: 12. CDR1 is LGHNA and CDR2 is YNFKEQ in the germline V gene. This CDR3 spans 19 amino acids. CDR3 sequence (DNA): TGTGCCAGCAGCCAAGGCGCCGGGACTAGAGGGACCAGCACAGATACGCAGTATTTT. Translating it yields CASSQGAGTRGTSTDTQYF.

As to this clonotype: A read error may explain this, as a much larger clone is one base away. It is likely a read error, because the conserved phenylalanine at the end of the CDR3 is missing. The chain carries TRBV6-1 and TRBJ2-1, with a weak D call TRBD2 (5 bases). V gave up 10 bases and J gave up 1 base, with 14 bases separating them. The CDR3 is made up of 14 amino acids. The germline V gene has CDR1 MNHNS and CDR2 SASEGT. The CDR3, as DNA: TGTGCCACCCGAGCGGAACCTTCCTACAATGAGCAGTTCCTC. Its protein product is CATRAEPSYNEQFL.

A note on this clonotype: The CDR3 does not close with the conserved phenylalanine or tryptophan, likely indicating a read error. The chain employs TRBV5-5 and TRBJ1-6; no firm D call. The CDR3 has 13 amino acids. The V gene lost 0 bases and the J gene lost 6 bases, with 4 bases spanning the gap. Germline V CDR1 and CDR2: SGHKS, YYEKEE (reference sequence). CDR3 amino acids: CASSLGVNSPLHS. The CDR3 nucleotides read TGTGCCAGCAGCTTGGGGGTTAATTCACCCCTCCACTCT.

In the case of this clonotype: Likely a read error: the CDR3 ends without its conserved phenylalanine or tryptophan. The CDR3 spells CASSLGFGTQYY. DNA for the CDR3: TGTGCAAGCAGTTTAGGGTTCGGGACCCAGTACTAC. The chain links TRBV12-3 or TRBV12-4 to TRBJ2-5; D is unresolved. CDR3 size: 12 residues.